Reported below is one T cell receptor beta chain. No antigen is known for it. There are 15 residues in the CDR3. V was clipped by 4 bases and J by 9 bases, with 22 bases between them. CDR1 is DFQATT and CDR2 is SNEGSKA in the germline V gene (reference sequence). Individual cDNA molecules carried attached unique molecular identifiers. Via MiXCR, TCRdb re-called the 5' RACE reads, giving one row per CDR3 protein. The sample includes tens of thousands of distinct CDR3 sequences, 9.5% to 13% of them seen just once. The sample comes from a study of early T cells in non-severe SARS-CoV-2 infection. Study conclusions and caveats: Missing private and CD4 specificities, VDJdb matching favored anti-spike CD8 responses.

The TCR originated in an adult who was a healthcare worker with PCR-confirmed SARS-CoV-2 infection or an uninfected control (not recorded which). Sequencing was performed on whole blood. The J gene is TRBJ1-5, the V gene TRBV20-1; tentative D call: TRBD1 (6 bases). In DNA form, the CDR3 reads TGCAGTGCTAACCCCGTGTCAGGGGTTTATCGGCCCCAGCATTTT. It is translated as CSANPVSGVYRPQHF.